Listed here are 15 T cell receptor beta chains from one sample, sequenced in a study of blood T cell repertoires in COVID-19. Generated by immunoSEQ multiplex PCR, the TCRdb table keeps only in-frame clones and is missing some. Of a few hundred thousand clones listed, around 92% are singletons. Sequencing input: peripheral blood. Receptors originate from a young adult with COVID-19, enrolled during active disease.

This chain's CDR3 is CASSPRTGRYNTEAFF. The DNA for the CDR3 is TGTGCCAGCAGTCCGCGGACAGGGCGCTATAACACTGAAGCTTTCTTT. The chain combines TRBV27 with TRBJ1-1, with 8 bases lining up with TRBD1. From germline, CDR1 is MNHEY and CDR2 SMNVEV (reference sequence). V lost 5 bases to trimming and J lost 2 bases; unmatched junction nucleotides: 10. This CDR3 region has 16 residues.

The CDR3 here is CASSSGTGSGGELFF. The CDR3, as DNA: TGCGCCAGCAGCTCCGGGACAGGCAGTGGCGGGGAGCTGTTTTTT. This chain links TRBV5-1 with TRBJ2-2; 8 nucleotides align to TRBD1. Trimming removed 3 bases from V and 7 bases from J; junction bases left unmatched: 8. This CDR3 contains 15 residues. Germline V gene sequence: CDR1 SGHRS, CDR2 YFSETQ. Full variable domain (rest looked up from reference TRBV5-1 and TRBJ2-2): KAGVTQTPRYLIKTRGQQVTLSCSPISGHRSVSWYQQTPGQGLQFLFEYFSETQRNKGNFPGRFSGRQFSNSRSEMNVSTLELGDSALYLCASSSGTGSGGELFFGEGSRLTVL.

The chain links TRBV5-4 to TRBJ1-6, with D perhaps matching TRBD1 (6 bases). This CDR3 is 17 amino acids long. Germline V gives CDR1 SGHNT, CDR2 YYREEE (reference sequence). The V end was cut by 5 bases, the J end by 8 bases, with 23 bases between. The CDR3 loop reads CASSLQNTGTPYSPLHF. DNA of the CDR3: TGTGCCAGCAGTCTGCAGAACACCGGGACACCTTATTCACCCCTCCACTTT.

This clone was found once. The V call is TRBV2, the J call TRBJ1-5; perhaps TRBD1 as D (5 bases). The CDR3 length is 16 residues. Trimming left V 5 bases short and J 0 bases short, with 14 bases between. Germline V gene sequence: CDR1 SNHLY, CDR2 FYNNEI. The CDR3 spells CASSPRQKHSNQPQHF. CDR3 nucleotides: TGTGCCAGCAGTCCCAGACAGAAGCATAGCAATCAGCCCCAGCATTTT.

This chain uses TRBV12-3 or TRBV12-4 with TRBJ1-5; unclear D gene. The CDR3 is 12 amino acids. The germline V and J ends were trimmed by 3 bases and 6 bases, with 6 bases remaining between them. CDR3 residues: CASSLAGQPQHF. The CDR3 bases are TGTGCCAGCAGTTTGGCAGGTCAGCCCCAGCATTTT.

The J gene is TRBJ2-7, the V gene TRBV5-1; TRBD2 agrees at 9 bases. The V and J ends lost 2 bases and 3 bases, in that order; junction bases with no gene match: 6. There are 15 residues in the CDR3. Germline V gives CDR1 SGHRS, CDR2 YFSETQ. CDR3 DNA sequence: TGCGCCAGCAGCTTATCTAGCGGGGCTCTCTACGAGCAGTACTTC. This codes for CASSLSSGALYEQYF.

CDR3 region: CASSLYGSGGVNNGYTF. The CDR3 DNA sequence: TGTGCCAGCAGTTTATATGGTAGTGGGGGCGTAAATAATGGCTACACCTTC. The chain has TRBV28 and TRBJ1-2; tentative D call: TRBD1 (6 bases). Germline V gene sequence: CDR1 MDHEN, CDR2 SYDVKM. This CDR3 region has 17 residues. The germline V and J ends were trimmed by 1 base and 6 bases, with 21 bases remaining between them.

CDR3 loop: CASSPLAAGETQYF. The CDR3 nucleotides are TGCGCCAGCAGCCCACTAGCCGCGGGAGAGACCCAGTACTTC. The chain uses TRBV5-1 and TRBJ2-5; weak D call: TRBD2 (6 bases). The CDR3 spans 14 residues. Germline V gene sequence: CDR1 SGHRS, CDR2 YFSETQ. Trimming took off 4 bases at V and 4 bases at J, with 14 bases between the two ends.

The chain combines TRBV21-1 with TRBJ1-2; the DNA was not used to check the table's D call, TRBD1. TRBV21-1 corresponds to a pseudogene. The length of the CDR3 is 15 residues. CDR3 sequence: CASSTSPGQRLGYTF. CDR3 bases: TGTGCCAGCAGCACCTCTCCGGGACAGAGACTTGGCTACACCTTC.

The chain employs TRBV3-1 (or the pseudogene TRBV3-2) and TRBJ1-1; D may be TRBD1 (6 bases). The V gene lost 1 base and the J gene lost 3 bases, with 12 bases spanning the gap. The CDR3 has 15 residues. Germline CDR1 is LGHDT and CDR2 is YNNKEL (reference sequence). The CDR3 DNA is TGTGCCAGCAGCCAAGGCAGGGGTGGTGACACTGAAGCTTTCTTT. Protein sequence: CASSQGRGGDTEAFF.

A single count supports this clone. The V and J genes are TRBV5-1 and TRBJ1-2, with a weak D call TRBD1 (5 bases). Trimming shortened V by 0 bases and J by 4 bases, and 13 bases separated the two germline ends. Germline assignment: CDR1 SGHRS and CDR2 YFSETQ. This CDR3 comprises 15 residues. CDR3 protein: CASSLAAGTLYGYTF. The CDR3 DNA reads as TGCGCCAGCAGCTTGGCGGCAGGGACTCTCTATGGCTACACCTTC.

CDR3 residues: CATSDGTSGYTF. As DNA, the CDR3 is TGTGCCACCAGTGACGGGACAAGTGGCTACACCTTC. V usage is TRBV24-1 and J usage is TRBJ1-2, with D possibly being TRBD1 (6 bases). Germline assignment: CDR1 KGHDR and CDR2 SFDVKD. The CDR3 totals 12 residues. The V end was cut by 4 bases, the J end by 7 bases, with 9 bases between.

This rearrangement joins TRBV15 to TRBJ2-7, with D tentatively TRBD2 (6 bases). Germline CDR1 is LNHNV and CDR2 is YYDKDF (reference sequence). The CDR3 is 12 residues long. Trimming took 6 bases from V and 6 from J, leaving 12 bases between them. The CDR3 DNA reads as TGTGCCACCAGTCCTGGGACTTCCGAGCAGTACTTC. Amino acids: CATSPGTSEQYF.

The genes are TRBV2 and TRBJ1-1; D is perhaps TRBD1 (5 bases). V was shortened by 6 bases and J by 1 base, with 21 bases between the two germline ends. The CDR3 totals 17 residues. Per the germline V gene, CDR1 is SNHLY and CDR2 is FYNNEI. CDR3 sequence: CASSVPGRDNRNTEAFF. The CDR3 bases are TGTGCCAGCAGCGTCCCTGGCAGGGATAATAGGAACACTGAAGCTTTCTTT. The full variable domain, with the rest looked up from reference TRBV2 and TRBJ1-1, is EPEVTQTPSHQVTQMGQEVILRCVPISNHLYFYWYRQILGQKVEFLVSFYNNEISEKSEIFDDQFSVERPDGSNFTLKIRSTKLEDSAMYFCASSVPGRDNRNTEAFFGQGTRLTVV.

In this sample, this clone turned up a few times. The chain employs TRBV5-1 and TRBJ1-6, with no clear D. Germline loops: CDR1 SGHRS, CDR2 YFSETQ. CDR3 length: 18 residues. Trimming removed 4 bases at V and 0 bases at J, with 17 bases between. The CDR3 DNA reads as TGCGCCAGCAGCCCCCGCCCGAGTATGAGCTCCTATAATTCACCCCTCCACTTT. Encoded protein: CASSPRPSMSSYNSPLHF.